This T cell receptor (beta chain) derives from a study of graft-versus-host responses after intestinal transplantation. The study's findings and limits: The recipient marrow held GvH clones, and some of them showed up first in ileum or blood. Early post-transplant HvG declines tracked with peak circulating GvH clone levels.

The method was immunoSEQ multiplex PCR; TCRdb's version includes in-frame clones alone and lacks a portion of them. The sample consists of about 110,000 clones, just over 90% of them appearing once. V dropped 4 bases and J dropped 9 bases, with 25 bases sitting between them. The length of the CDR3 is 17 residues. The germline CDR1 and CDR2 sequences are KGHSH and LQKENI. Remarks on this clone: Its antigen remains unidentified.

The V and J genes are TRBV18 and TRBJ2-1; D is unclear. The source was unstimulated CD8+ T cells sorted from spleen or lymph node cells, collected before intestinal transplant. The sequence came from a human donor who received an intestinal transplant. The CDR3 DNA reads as TGTGCCAGCTCACGGCCAGGAGAAGAAGGTCTAGGGCTTGAGCAGTTCTTC. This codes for CASSRPGEEGLGLEQFF.